The 5 T cell receptor beta chains given below trace back to one sample, sequenced in a study of radiotherapy plus CTLA-4 blockade in lung cancer. Sequenced by immunoSEQ multiplex PCR; TCRdb stores in-frame clones only, minus some. Among about 90,000 clones, roughly 78% were seen once, and the ten largest hold about 14%. The starting material was peripheral blood, obtained from a patient treated with radiotherapy plus ipilimumab. All receptors come from a human donor with non-small cell lung cancer that progressed on radiotherapy plus ipilimumab.

This chain joins TRBV6-5 and TRBJ1-6; TRBD1 aligns across 8 bases. V lost 5 bases, J lost 19 bases, and 10 bases stayed unmatched. CDR3 length equals 12 residues. Germline CDR1 and CDR2: MNHEY and SVGAGI. The CDR3 bases are TGTGCCAGCAGTCACCCAGAGACAGGGGAGCACTTT. This codes for CASSHPETGEHF.

Only one count was recorded for this clone. The J gene is TRBJ1-1, the V gene TRBV6-6; no firm D call. The CDR3 has 11 amino acids. The germline V and J ends were trimmed by 11 bases and 2 bases, with 9 bases remaining between them. CDR1 and CDR2 (germline): MNHNY, SVGAGI (reference sequence). The CDR3 loop is CACHSNTEAFF. The CDR3 coding sequence is TGTGCCTGCCATTCCAACACTGAAGCTTTCTTT.

The chain is built from TRBV27 and TRBJ1-1, with 8 bases identical to TRBD1. The J segment lost 4 bases and the V segment lost 5 bases, leaving 6 bases of the junction unmatched. Per germline, CDR1 MNHEY and CDR2 SMNVEV (reference sequence). The CDR3 contains 14 residues. The CDR3 loop is CASSDLDRGTEAFF. CDR3 coding DNA: TGTGCCAGCAGTGACCTAGACAGGGGCACTGAAGCTTTCTTT.

The V call is TRBV28, the J call TRBJ2-7, with D possibly matching TRBD1 (6 bases). Trimming removed 8 bases at V and 2 bases at J, with 16 bases between. Germline V gives CDR1 MDHEN, CDR2 SYDVKM. This CDR3 has 14 amino acids. The chain's CDR3 is CASRDRWGPYEQYF. The CDR3 nucleotides read TGTGCCAGCCGCGACCGGTGGGGGCCCTACGAGCAGTACTTC.

This chain links TRBV11-3 with TRBJ1-1; D not certain. V lost 6 bases, J lost 0 bases, and 8 bases lay in between. Germline lookup yields CDR1 SGHNT and CDR2 YENEEA. The CDR3 sequence is 13 residues long. Written as DNA, the CDR3 is TGTGCCAGCAGGAGTGTTATGAACACTGAAGCTTTCTTT. Its protein is CASRSVMNTEAFF. Full variable domain (rest looked up from reference TRBV11-3 and TRBJ1-1): EAGVVQSPRYKIIEKKQPVAFWCNPISGHNTLYWYLQNLGQGPELLIRYENEEAVDDSQLPKDRFSAERLKGVDSTLKIQPAELGDSAVYLCASRSVMNTEAFFGQGTRLTVV.